What follows is one T cell receptor (beta chain) and its context. The antigen remains undetermined. The data were taken from a study of T cell responses to AZD1222 COVID-19 vaccine. Sequencing used immunoSEQ multiplex PCR; TCRdb keeps in-frame clones, though not all of them. Found here are 150,000 to 200,000 clones, 80% to 95% of them singletons; the top ten hold about 3.9%. Whole-study findings and limits: Repertoire samples came only from after the peak T cell response. Reports say nearly half of spike-specific TCRs go after unmutated variant regions.

The CDR3 is 12 residues long. CDR1 and CDR2 from the germline V gene are LNHNV and YYDKDF (reference sequence). The V gene lost 8 bases and the J gene lost 3 bases, with 8 bases spanning the gap. V is TRBV15 and J is TRBJ1-5, with a weak D call TRBD1 (5 bases). The specimen comprised peripheral blood, sampled on day 0 of AZD1222 vaccination. The receptor comes from an adult in good health. CDR3 amino acids: CATRQYNQPQHF. CDR3 nucleotide sequence: TGTGCCACCCGACAGTACAATCAGCCCCAGCATTTT.